The 9 T cell receptor beta chains below were found in one sample sequenced in a study of shared T cell receptors in the human thymus. Clones were sequenced by immunoSEQ multiplex PCR, and TCRdb holds only the in-frame ones, with some missing. The sample records 600,000 or so clones, about 90% being singletons. These data were also filed under a second study, of human thymus T cells.

Sequences were obtained from thymocytes. Source of these receptors: a boy under two years old with a congenital heart defect.

The chain combines TRBV4-3 with TRBJ2-5, with 7 positions matching TRBD1. The V and J ends lost 3 bases and 3 bases, in that order; junction bases with no gene match: 4. Germline lookup yields CDR1 LGHNA and CDR2 YSLEER. The CDR3 length is 14 residues. CDR3 region: CASSQGQKKETQYF. For the CDR3, the DNA is TGCGCCAGCAGCCAGGGACAGAAAAAAGAGACCCAGTACTTC.

The gene calls are TRBV28 and TRBJ1-2; 7 positions agree with TRBD1. Trimming took 6 bases from V and 4 from J; bases not matched to a gene: 5. The CDR3 spans 13 residues. Germline V gene lookup returns CDR1 MDHEN and CDR2 SYDVKM. The CDR3 protein is CASRKGGGYGYTF. In DNA form, the CDR3 reads TGTGCCAGCAGAAAAGGGGGCGGCTATGGCTACACCTTC.

The table lists this clone with a count of one. The rearrangement joins TRBV11-2 to TRBJ2-7; 7 bases fit TRBD2. The CDR3 has 16 amino acids. Germline lookup yields CDR1 SGHAT and CDR2 FQNNGV. V gave up 3 bases and J gave up 0 bases; unmatched junction bases: 8. For the CDR3, the DNA is TGTGCCAGCAGCTTCCGACCCGGGACTAACTCCTACGAGCAGTACTTC. Translating it yields CASSFRPGTNSYEQYF.

This sequence joins TRBV27 and TRBJ2-5; tentative D call: TRBD2 (7 bases). The J call could be wrong; TRBJ2-7 is a better fit for the DNA end. Germline V CDR1 and CDR2: MNHEY, SMNVEV (reference sequence). The CDR3 is 14 residues long. CDR3 sequence (DNA): TGTGCCAGCTGGGCGGGGGACAATCTCCACGAGCAGTACTTC. Protein product: CASWAGDNLHEQYF.

Of note for this clone: This specimen includes other DNA sequences encoding the same CDR3. The CDR3 reads CASSYGLAGGTDTQYF. The CDR3, as DNA: TGTGCCAGCAGTTACGGACTAGCGGGAGGCACAGATACGCAGTATTTT. The J gene is TRBJ2-3, the V gene TRBV6-5; 13 bases are shared with TRBD2. The V and J ends lost 2 bases and 1 base, in that order; junction bases with no gene match: 0. This CDR3 region has 16 residues. CDR1 MNHEY and CDR2 SVGAGI come from the germline V gene.

V gene TRBV2 combines with J gene TRBJ2-7; a weak D match, TRBD2 (6 bases). The CDR3 loop spans 17 amino acids. Per the germline V gene, CDR1 is SNHLY and CDR2 is FYNNEI. V was trimmed by 4 bases and J by 2 bases, leaving 21 bases between them. The DNA for the CDR3 is TGTGCCAGCAGTGGGGGGGACTGGCAGGAACTTCCCTACGAGCAGTACTTC. It is translated as CASSGGDWQELPYEQYF.

This chain links TRBV5-1 with TRBJ1-5, with D maybe TRBD1 (6 bases). CDR3 size: 15 residues. CDR1 and CDR2 from the germline V gene are SGHRS and YFSETQ. V gave up 0 bases and J gave up 7 bases, with 14 bases separating them. The CDR3 protein is CASSLEQGPNQPQHF. For the CDR3, the DNA is TGCGCCAGCAGCTTGGAACAGGGACCGAACCAGCCCCAGCATTTT.

The chain employs TRBV28 and TRBJ2-3; perhaps TRBD1 as D (6 bases). CDR3 length: 18 residues. Germline V lookup: CDR1 MDHEN, CDR2 SYDVKM. Trimming left V 2 bases short and J 5 bases short, with 23 bases between. This CDR3 is CASSLGFSGQTKKDTQYF. For the CDR3, the DNA is TGTGCCAGCAGTTTAGGGTTCAGTGGACAGACTAAAAAAGATACGCAGTATTTT.

The chain links TRBV6-1 to TRBJ2-7; 7 bases fit TRBD1. V was pared by 7 bases and J by 5 bases, with 8 bases of the junction left unmatched. The CDR3 extends over 13 amino acids. Germline values: CDR1 MNHNS, CDR2 SASEGT. This CDR3 reads CASNYLDRDEQYF. The CDR3 nucleotides are TGTGCCAGCAATTACCTCGACAGGGACGAGCAGTACTTC.